These T cell receptor beta chains were read from a single sample in a study of graft-versus-host responses after intestinal transplantation. Sequenced by immunoSEQ multiplex PCR; TCRdb stores in-frame clones only, minus some. The sample has some 40,000 clones; around 90% are singletons. The sequences come from ileum tissue, collected 200 to 210 days after intestinal transplant. The source of these receptors is a human patient who received an intestinal transplant, so some T cells may come from the graft donor. The CDR3 runs from the conserved cysteine through the conserved F or W. The D gene is left open where the match is weak. Size is omitted from some rows. Given values are once, few, many or a class for expanded clones.

cdr3_aa: CASSLMGQGGYEQYF
cdr3_nt: TGTGCCAGCAGCTTGATGGGTCAGGGTGGTTACGAGCAGTACTTC
j_call: TRBJ2-7
d_call: .
clone_size: once
v_call: TRBV5-4

cdr3_aa: CASDPLTSHLFF
cdr3_nt: TGTGCCAGCGATCCTTTGACAAGCCACTTGTTCTTC
j_call: TRBJ2-1
d_call: .
clone_size: .
v_call: TRBV2

cdr3_aa: CASSLWVRGFVPITPEAFF
cdr3_nt: TGTGCCAGCAGCTTATGGGTCAGGGGGTTTGTCCCGATCACTCCTGAAGCTTTCTTT
j_call: TRBJ1-1
d_call: TRBD1
clone_size: .
v_call: TRBV7-3

cdr3_aa: CASSPGQGFFYGYTF
cdr3_nt: TGTGCCAGTAGTCCGGGACAGGGATTCTTCTATGGCTACACCTTC
j_call: TRBJ1-2
d_call: TRBD1
clone_size: .
v_call: TRBV19

cdr3_aa: CASTWVGESTEAFF
cdr3_nt: TGCGCCAGCACGTGGGTAGGGGAGTCGACTGAAGCTTTCTTT
j_call: TRBJ1-1
d_call: .
clone_size: .
v_call: TRBV5-1

cdr3_aa: CASSFIGYQETQYF
cdr3_nt: TGTGCCAGCAGTTTTATTGGGTACCAAGAGACCCAGTACTTC
j_call: TRBJ2-5
d_call: .
clone_size: once
v_call: TRBV28

cdr3_aa: CASSLDRQQPQHF
cdr3_nt: TGTGCCAGCAGCTTAGACAGGCAGCAGCCCCAGCATTTT
j_call: TRBJ1-5
d_call: .
clone_size: .
v_call: TRBV7-8

cdr3_aa: CASSIGRDTFSYEQYF
cdr3_nt: TGTGCCAGTAGTATTGGCCGGGACACATTCTCCTACGAGCAGTACTTC
j_call: TRBJ2-7
d_call: .
clone_size: .
v_call: TRBV19

cdr3_aa: CASSLRVGTDTQYF
cdr3_nt: TGCGCCAGCAGCCTGCGGGTGGGCACAGATACGCAGTATTTT
j_call: TRBJ2-3
d_call: .
clone_size: .
v_call: TRBV4-1

cdr3_aa: CASSGSVGWVEQYF
cdr3_nt: TGTGCCAGCAGTGGGTCGGTTGGATGGGTCGAGCAGTACTTC
j_call: TRBJ2-7
d_call: .
clone_size: once
v_call: TRBV6-6

cdr3_aa: CASSLARIISAVPYEQYF
cdr3_nt: TGTGCCAGCAGCTTAGCGAGGATTATTTCGGCAGTTCCCTACGAGCAGTACTTC
j_call: TRBJ2-7
d_call: .
clone_size: .
v_call: TRBV7-2

cdr3_aa: CASSLSPREQFF
cdr3_nt: TGTGCCAGCAGCTTATCCCCGAGAGAGCAGTTCTTC
j_call: TRBJ2-1
d_call: .
clone_size: .
v_call: TRBV7-9

cdr3_aa: CASSPDRGYEQYF
cdr3_nt: TGTGCCAGCAGCCCGGACAGGGGCTACGAGCAGTACTTC
j_call: TRBJ2-7
d_call: TRBD1
clone_size: .
v_call: TRBV6-6

cdr3_aa: CASSYKQGNTIYF
cdr3_nt: TGTGCCAGCAGTTACAAACAGGGAAACACCATATATTTT
j_call: TRBJ1-3
d_call: .
clone_size: .
v_call: TRBV6-5

cdr3_aa: CASSLTTAGEQYF
cdr3_nt: TGTGCCAGCAGCTTGACCACGGCCGGGGAGCAGTACTTC
j_call: TRBJ2-7
d_call: .
clone_size: .
v_call: TRBV5-6

cdr3_aa: CASTALWGPLYEQYF
cdr3_nt: TGTGCCAGCACGGCCCTCTGGGGGCCGCTCTACGAGCAGTACTTC
j_call: TRBJ2-7
d_call: .
clone_size: .
v_call: TRBV2

cdr3_aa: CAISESRARGNTIYF
cdr3_nt: TGTGCCATCAGTGAGTCTCGGGCCCGTGGAAACACCATATATTTT
j_call: TRBJ1-3
d_call: .
clone_size: .
v_call: TRBV10-3

cdr3_aa: CASSQGPTNEKLFF
cdr3_nt: TGTGCCAGCAGCCAGGGGCCAACTAATGAAAAACTGTTTTTT
j_call: TRBJ1-4
d_call: .
clone_size: .
v_call: TRBV9

cdr3_aa: CASSYSFREGTEAFF
cdr3_nt: TGTGCCAGCAGTTACTCGTTCAGGGAGGGGACTGAAGCTTTCTTT
j_call: TRBJ1-1
d_call: .
clone_size: .
v_call: TRBV6-5

cdr3_aa: CASSQVAGDYGYTF
cdr3_nt: TGCGCCAGCAGCCAAGTCGCGGGGGACTATGGCTACACCTTC
j_call: TRBJ1-2
d_call: .
clone_size: .
v_call: TRBV4-1

cdr3_aa: CATSRDPGNGNTIYF
cdr3_nt: TGTGCCACCAGCAGAGATCCGGGGAATGGAAACACCATATATTTT
j_call: TRBJ1-3
d_call: .
clone_size: .
v_call: TRBV15